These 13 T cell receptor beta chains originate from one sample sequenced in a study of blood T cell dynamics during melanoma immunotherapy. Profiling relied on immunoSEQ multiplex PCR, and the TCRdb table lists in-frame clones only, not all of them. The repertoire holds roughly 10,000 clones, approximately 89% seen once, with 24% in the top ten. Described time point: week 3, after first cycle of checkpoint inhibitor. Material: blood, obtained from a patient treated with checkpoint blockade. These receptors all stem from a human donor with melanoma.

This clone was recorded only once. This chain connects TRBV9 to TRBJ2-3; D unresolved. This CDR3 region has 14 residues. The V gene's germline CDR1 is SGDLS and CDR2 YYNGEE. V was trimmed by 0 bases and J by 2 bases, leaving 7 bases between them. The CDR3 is CASSVGDATDTQYF. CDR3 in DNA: TGTGCCAGCAGCGTAGGGGATGCCACAGATACGCAGTATTTT. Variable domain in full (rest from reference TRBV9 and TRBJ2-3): DSGVTQTPKHLITATGQRVTLRCSPRSGDLSVYWYQQSLDQGLQFLIQYYNGEERAKGNILERFSAQQFPDLHSELNLSSLELGDSALYFCASSVGDATDTQYFGPGTRLTVL.

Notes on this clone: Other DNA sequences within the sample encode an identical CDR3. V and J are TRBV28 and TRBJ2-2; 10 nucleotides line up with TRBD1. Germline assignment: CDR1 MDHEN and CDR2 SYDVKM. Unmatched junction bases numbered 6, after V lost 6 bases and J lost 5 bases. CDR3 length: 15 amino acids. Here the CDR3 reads CASRRQGARTGELFF. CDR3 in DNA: TGTGCCAGCAGGAGACAGGGGGCGCGGACCGGGGAGCTGTTTTTT.

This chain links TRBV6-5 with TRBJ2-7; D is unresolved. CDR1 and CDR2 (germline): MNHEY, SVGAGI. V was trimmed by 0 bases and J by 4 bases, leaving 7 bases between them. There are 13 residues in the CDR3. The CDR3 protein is CASSYSWGYEQYF. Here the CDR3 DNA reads TGTGCCAGCAGTTACTCTTGGGGATACGAGCAGTACTTC.

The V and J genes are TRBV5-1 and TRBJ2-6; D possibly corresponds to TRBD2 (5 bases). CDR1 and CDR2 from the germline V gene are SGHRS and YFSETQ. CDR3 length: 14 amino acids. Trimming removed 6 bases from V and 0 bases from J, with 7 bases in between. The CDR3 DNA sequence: TGCGCCAGCAAGGCGGGCTCTGGGGCCAACGTCCTGACTTTC. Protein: CASKAGSGANVLTF. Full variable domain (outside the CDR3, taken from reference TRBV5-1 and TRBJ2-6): KAGVTQTPRYLIKTRGQQVTLSCSPISGHRSVSWYQQTPGQGLQFLFEYFSETQRNKGNFPGRFSGRQFSNSRSEMNVSTLELGDSALYLCASKAGSGANVLTFGAGSRLTVL.

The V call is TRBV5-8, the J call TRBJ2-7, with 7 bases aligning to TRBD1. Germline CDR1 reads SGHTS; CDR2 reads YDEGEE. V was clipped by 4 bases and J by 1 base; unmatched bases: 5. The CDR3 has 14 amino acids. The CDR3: CASSRDSPSYEQYF. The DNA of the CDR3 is TGTGCCAGCAGCAGGGACAGCCCTTCCTACGAGCAGTACTTC.

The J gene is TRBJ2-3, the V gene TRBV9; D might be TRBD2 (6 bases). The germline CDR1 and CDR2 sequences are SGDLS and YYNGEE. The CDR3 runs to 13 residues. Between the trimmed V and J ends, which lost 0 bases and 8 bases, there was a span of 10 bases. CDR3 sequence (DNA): TGTGCCAGCAGCGTAGAGGACTATGGTACGCAGTATTTT. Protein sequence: CASSVEDYGTQYF.

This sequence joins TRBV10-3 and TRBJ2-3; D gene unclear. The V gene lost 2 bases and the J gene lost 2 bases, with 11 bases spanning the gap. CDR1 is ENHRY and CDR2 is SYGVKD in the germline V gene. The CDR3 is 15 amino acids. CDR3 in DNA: TGTGCCATCAGTGAGAGGGTCCTAGACACAGATACGCAGTATTTT. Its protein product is CAISERVLDTDTQYF.

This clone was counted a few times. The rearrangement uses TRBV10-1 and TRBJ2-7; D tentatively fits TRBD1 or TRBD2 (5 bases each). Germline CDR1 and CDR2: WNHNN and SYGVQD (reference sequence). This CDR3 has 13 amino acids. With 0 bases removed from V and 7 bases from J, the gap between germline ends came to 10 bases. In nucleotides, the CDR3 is TGCGCCAGCAGTGAGTCGGGGACGTGGGAGCAGTACTTC. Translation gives CASSESGTWEQYF.

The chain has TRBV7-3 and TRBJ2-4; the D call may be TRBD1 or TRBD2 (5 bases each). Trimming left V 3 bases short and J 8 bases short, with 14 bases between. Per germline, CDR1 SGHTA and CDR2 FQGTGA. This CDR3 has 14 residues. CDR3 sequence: CASSFPEVGDIQYF. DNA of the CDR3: TGTGCCAGCAGCTTCCCCGAGGTGGGGGACATTCAGTACTTC.

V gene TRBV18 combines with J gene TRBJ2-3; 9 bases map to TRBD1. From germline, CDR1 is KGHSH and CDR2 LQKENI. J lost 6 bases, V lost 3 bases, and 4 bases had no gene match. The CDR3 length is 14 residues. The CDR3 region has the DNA TGTGCCAGCTCACCGGGACAGGGTGTGGATACGCAGTATTTT. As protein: CASSPGQGVDTQYF. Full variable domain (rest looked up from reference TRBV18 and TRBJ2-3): NAGVMQNPRHLVRRRGQEARLRCSPMKGHSHVYWYRQLPEEGLKFMVYLQKENIIDESGMPKERFSAEFPKEGPSILRIQQVVRGDSAAYFCASSPGQGVDTQYFGPGTRLTVL.

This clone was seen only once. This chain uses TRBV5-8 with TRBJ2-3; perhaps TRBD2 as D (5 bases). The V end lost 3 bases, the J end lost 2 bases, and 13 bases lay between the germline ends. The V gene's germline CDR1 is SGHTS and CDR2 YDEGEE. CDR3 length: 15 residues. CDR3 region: CASSSGGSTTDTQYF. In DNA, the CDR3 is TGTGCCAGCAGCTCTGGCGGGTCCACCACAGATACGCAGTATTTT.

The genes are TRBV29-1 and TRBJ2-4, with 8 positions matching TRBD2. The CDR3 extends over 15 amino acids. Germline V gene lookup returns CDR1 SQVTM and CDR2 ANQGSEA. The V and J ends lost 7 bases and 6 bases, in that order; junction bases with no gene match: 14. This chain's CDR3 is CSARGGGGGLNIQYF. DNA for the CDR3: TGCAGCGCCCGGGGGGGCGGAGGGGGTCTAAACATTCAGTACTTC.

CDR3 in DNA: TGTGCCAGCAGCTTAGGCGGTTGGGGGGCTGAAGCTTTCTTT. This gives the protein CASSLGGWGAEAFF. This sequence joins TRBV11-2 and TRBJ1-1; a possible D gene is TRBD1 (5 bases). From germline, CDR1 is SGHAT and CDR2 FQNNGV. Trimming removed 1 base at V and 6 bases at J, with 12 bases between. The CDR3 totals 14 residues.